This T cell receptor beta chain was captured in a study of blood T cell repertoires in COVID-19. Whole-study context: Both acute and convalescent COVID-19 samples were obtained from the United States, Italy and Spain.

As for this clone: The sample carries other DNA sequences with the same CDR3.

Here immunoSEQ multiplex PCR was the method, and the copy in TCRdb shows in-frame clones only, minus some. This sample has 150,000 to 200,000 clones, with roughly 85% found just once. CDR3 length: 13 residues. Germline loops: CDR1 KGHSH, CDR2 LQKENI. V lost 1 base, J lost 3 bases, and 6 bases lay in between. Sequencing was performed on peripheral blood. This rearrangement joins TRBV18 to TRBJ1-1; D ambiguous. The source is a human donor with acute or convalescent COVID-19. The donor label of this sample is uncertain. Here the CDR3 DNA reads TGTGCCAGCTCACCACGTGGAGACACTGAAGCTTTCTTT. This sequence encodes CASSPRGDTEAFF. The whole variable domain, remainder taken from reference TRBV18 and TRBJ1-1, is NAGVMQNPRHLVRRRGQEARLRCSPMKGHSHVYWYRQLPEEGLKFMVYLQKENIIDESGMPKERFSAEFPKEGPSILRIQQVVRGDSAAYFCASSPRGDTEAFFGQGTRLTVV.